This TCR beta chain appears in the sequencing data of a study of sequential checkpoint blockade in melanoma. Across the study: Patients were randomized 1:1 to nivolumab-then-ipilimumab or ipilimumab-then-nivolumab first-line.

Data came from immunoSEQ multiplex PCR; TCRdb stores just in-frame clones and leaves some out. The table records around 20,000 clones, around 75% of them present only once. CDR1 MDHEN and CDR2 SYDVKM come from the germline V gene. V gave up 5 bases and J gave up 4 bases, with 15 bases separating them. The CDR3 totals 14 residues. Treatment given: randomized to nivolumab then ipilimumab (arm A) or the reverse (arm B). None of the patients previously received DNA-damaging chemotherapy. PBMC sorting kept live CD3+CD8+ cells without CD19 or CD56. The source of this sequence is a human donor with melanoma. V and J are TRBV28 and TRBJ2-7; possibly TRBD1 for D (5 bases). The sequencing here drew on CD8+ T cells sorted from blood (inferred from file names), taken from a patient given nivolumab and ipilimumab in sequence. CDR3 loop: CASSPSGQFYEQYF. The CDR3 bases are TGTGCCAGCAGTCCATCAGGGCAGTTTTACGAGCAGTACTTC.